This TCR beta chain came from a study of T cell responses to AZD1222 COVID-19 vaccine. This table comes from immunoSEQ multiplex PCR, and its TCRdb copy is limited to in-frame clones, with some not included. The profile shows tens of thousands of clones, roughly nine tenths of them singletons. The CDR3 is 14 amino acids. Per the germline V gene, CDR1 is MNHNY and CDR2 is SVGAGI (reference sequence). V shed 7 bases and J 0 bases; nucleotides not matched to a gene: 4. Sequences were derived from peripheral blood, sampled on day 0 of AZD1222 vaccination. The chain combines TRBV6-6 with TRBJ1-1; TRBD1 aligns across 8 bases. The sequence derives from an adult in good health. CDR3 DNA: TGTGCCAGCAACGTACAGGGGGTGAACACTGAAGCTTTCTTT. Amino acids: CASNVQGVNTEAFF.